This is a list of T cell receptor beta chains from one sample in a study of T cell changes during pregnancy in multiple sclerosis. TCRdb's table, derived via immunoSEQ multiplex PCR, lists solely in-frame clones and lacks some. The sample includes about 73,000 clones, 92% of them seen just once. The sample here was peripheral blood, taken in the third trimester of pregnancy. All receptors derive from a female donor in good health, enrolled as a control in a pregnancy study. CDR3s include the opening cysteine and the closing phenylalanine or tryptophan. The order of the fields is V gene, D gene, J gene, CDR3 DNA, CDR3 protein. D genes are given only for firm matches.

V gene: TRBV7-9; D gene: .; J gene: TRBJ1-2; CDR3 DNA: TGTGCCAGCAGGCATGGGGGGGACAACCTAGCTAACTATGGCTACACCTTC; CDR3 protein: CASRHGGDNLANYGYTF
V gene: TRBV25-1; D gene: TRBD2; J gene: TRBJ2-3; CDR3 DNA: TGTGCCAGCAGTGAAGGAGCGGGAGGAGATACGCAGTATTTT; CDR3 protein: CASSEGAGGDTQYF
V gene: TRBV5-5; D gene: TRBD2; J gene: TRBJ2-7; CDR3 DNA: TGTGCCAGCACCCCGGGGGGGACTATCAACTACGAGCAGTACTTC; CDR3 protein: CASTPGGTINYEQYF
V gene: TRBV6-1; D gene: .; J gene: TRBJ2-7; CDR3 DNA: TGTGCCAGCAGTGCCTCGGGACTCGTTTACGAGCAGTACTTC; CDR3 protein: CASSASGLVYEQYF
V gene: TRBV7-8; D gene: .; J gene: TRBJ1-5; CDR3 DNA: TGTGCCAGCAGCTTAGGAGGCCCGTGGCCCCAGCATTTT; CDR3 protein: CASSLGGPWPQHF
V gene: TRBV29-1; D gene: TRBD2; J gene: TRBJ2-7; CDR3 DNA: TGCAGCGGGGGCGGGGGGGGTCAATACGAGCAGTACTTC; CDR3 protein: CSGGGGGQYEQYF
V gene: TRBV28; D gene: TRBD2; J gene: TRBJ2-7; CDR3 DNA: TGTGCCAGCATAGCGGGGGGCTACGAGCAGTACTTC; CDR3 protein: CASIAGGYEQYF
V gene: TRBV19; D gene: .; J gene: TRBJ1-1; CDR3 DNA: TGTGCCAGTAGTACAACACCTAGGGGCACTGAAGCTTTCTTT; CDR3 protein: CASSTTPRGTEAFF
V gene: TRBV30; D gene: TRBD2; J gene: TRBJ2-3; CDR3 DNA: TGTGCCTGGAGTGTGAGACTAGCGGGAAGGGCAGATACGCAGTATTTT; CDR3 protein: CAWSVRLAGRADTQYF
V gene: TRBV11-2; D gene: .; J gene: TRBJ1-2; CDR3 DNA: TGTGCCAGCAGCCCAATAAGGGGACAAAAAACCGGCTATGGCTACACCTTC; CDR3 protein: CASSPIRGQKTGYGYTF